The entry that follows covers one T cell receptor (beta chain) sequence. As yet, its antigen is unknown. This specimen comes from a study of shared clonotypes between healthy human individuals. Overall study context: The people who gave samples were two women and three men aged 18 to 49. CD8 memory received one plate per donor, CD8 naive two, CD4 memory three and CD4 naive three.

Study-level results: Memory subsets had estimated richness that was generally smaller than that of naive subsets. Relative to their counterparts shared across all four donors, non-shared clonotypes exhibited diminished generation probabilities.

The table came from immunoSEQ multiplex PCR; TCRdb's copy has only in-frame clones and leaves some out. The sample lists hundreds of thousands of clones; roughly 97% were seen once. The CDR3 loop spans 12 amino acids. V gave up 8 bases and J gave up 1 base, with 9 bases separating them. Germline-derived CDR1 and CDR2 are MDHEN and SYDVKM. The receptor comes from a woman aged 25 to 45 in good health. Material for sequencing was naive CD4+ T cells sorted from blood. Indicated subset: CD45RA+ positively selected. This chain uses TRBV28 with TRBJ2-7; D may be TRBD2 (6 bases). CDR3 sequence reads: CASGDSSYEQYF. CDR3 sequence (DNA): TGTGCCAGCGGGGACTCGTCCTACGAGCAGTACTTC.